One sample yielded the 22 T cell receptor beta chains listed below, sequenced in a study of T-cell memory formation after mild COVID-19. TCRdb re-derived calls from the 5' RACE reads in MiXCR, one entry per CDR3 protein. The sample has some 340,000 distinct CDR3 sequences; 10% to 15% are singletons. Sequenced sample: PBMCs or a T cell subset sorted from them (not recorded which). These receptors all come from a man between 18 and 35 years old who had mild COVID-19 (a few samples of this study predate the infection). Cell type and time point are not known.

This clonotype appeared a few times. CDR3 sequence (DNA): TGTGCCAGCAGTCCCCCTCCCCCGGGGCCAACCCGAGCATCCTACGAGCAGTACTTC. Its protein is CASSPPPPGPTRASYEQYF. The V and J genes are TRBV7-9 and TRBJ2-7; D might be TRBD1 or TRBD2, each matching 5 bases. This CDR3 has 19 amino acids. V was cut by 6 bases and J by 1 base, with 28 bases left in between. Germline values: CDR1 SEHNR, CDR2 FQNEAQ (reference sequence).

The CDR3 sequence: CAWVSGGTEAFF. Here the CDR3 DNA reads TGTGCCTGGGTCTCGGGGGGAACTGAAGCTTTCTTT. This chain uses TRBV30 with TRBJ1-1; D is perhaps TRBD1 (5 bases). CDR1 and CDR2 from the germline V gene are GTSNPN and SVGIG (reference sequence). The CDR3 is made up of 12 amino acids. The ends were cut back, 5 bases at V and 5 bases at J, with 12 bases in the middle.

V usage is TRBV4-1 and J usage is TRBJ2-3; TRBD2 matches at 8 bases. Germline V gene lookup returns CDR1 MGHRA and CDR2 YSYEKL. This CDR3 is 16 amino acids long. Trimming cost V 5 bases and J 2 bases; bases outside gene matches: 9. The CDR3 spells CASSFRLARNTDTQYF. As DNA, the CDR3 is TGCGCCAGCAGCTTCCGACTAGCGAGGAACACAGATACGCAGTATTTT.

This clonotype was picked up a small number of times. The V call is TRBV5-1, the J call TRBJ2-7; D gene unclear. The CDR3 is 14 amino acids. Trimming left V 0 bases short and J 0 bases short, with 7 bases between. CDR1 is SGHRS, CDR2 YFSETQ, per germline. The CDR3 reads CASSLGVISYEQYF. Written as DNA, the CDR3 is TGCGCCAGCAGCTTGGGCGTCATCTCCTACGAGCAGTACTTC.

This CDR3 reads CASSQVYGRSNQPQHF. DNA for the CDR3: TGCGCCAGCAGCCAAGTATACGGTCGGAGCAATCAGCCCCAGCATTTT. This chain joins TRBV4-1 and TRBJ1-5; no definite D call. This CDR3 region has 16 residues. The germline V gene has CDR1 MGHRA and CDR2 YSYEKL. The germline V and J ends were trimmed by 1 base and 1 base, with 11 bases remaining between them.

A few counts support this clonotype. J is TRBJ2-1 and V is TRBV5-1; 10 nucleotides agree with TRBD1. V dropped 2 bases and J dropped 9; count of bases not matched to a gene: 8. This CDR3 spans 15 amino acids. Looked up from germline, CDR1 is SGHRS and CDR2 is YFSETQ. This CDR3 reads CASSFGQGDVGEQFF. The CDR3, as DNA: TGCGCCAGCAGCTTCGGACAGGGGGATGTAGGTGAGCAGTTCTTC.

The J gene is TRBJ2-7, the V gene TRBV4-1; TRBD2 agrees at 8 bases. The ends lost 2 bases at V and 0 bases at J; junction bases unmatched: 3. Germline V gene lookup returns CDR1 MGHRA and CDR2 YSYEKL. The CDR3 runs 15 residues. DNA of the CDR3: TGCGCCAGCAGCCAATACGCGGGGGGCTCCTACGAGCAGTACTTC. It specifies CASSQYAGGSYEQYF.

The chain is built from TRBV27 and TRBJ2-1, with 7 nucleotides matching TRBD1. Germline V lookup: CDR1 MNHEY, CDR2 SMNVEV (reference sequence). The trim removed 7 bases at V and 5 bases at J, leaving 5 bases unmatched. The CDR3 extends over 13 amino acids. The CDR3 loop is CASKRGTDNEQFF. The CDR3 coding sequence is TGTGCCAGCAAACGAGGGACAGACAATGAGCAGTTCTTC.

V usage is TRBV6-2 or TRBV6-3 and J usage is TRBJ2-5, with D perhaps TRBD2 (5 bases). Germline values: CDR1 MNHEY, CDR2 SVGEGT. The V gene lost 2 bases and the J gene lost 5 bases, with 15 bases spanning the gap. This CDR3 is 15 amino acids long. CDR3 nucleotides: TGTGCCAGCAGTTACGGGCTAGCTGAGTGGGAGACCCAGTACTTC. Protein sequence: CASSYGLAEWETQYF.

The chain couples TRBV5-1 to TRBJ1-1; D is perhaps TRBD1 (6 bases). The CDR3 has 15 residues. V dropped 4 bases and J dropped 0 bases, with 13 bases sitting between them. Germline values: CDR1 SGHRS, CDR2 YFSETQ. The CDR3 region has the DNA TGCGCCAGCAGCCCTGGAGGGGGGCTGAACACTGAAGCTTTCTTT. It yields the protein CASSPGGGLNTEAFF.

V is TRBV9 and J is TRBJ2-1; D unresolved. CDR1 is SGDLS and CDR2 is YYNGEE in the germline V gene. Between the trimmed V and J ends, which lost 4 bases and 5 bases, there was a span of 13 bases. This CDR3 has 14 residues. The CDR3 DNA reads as TGTGCCAGCAGCATACGGACCGAGAACAATGAGCAGTTCTTC. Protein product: CASSIRTENNEQFF.

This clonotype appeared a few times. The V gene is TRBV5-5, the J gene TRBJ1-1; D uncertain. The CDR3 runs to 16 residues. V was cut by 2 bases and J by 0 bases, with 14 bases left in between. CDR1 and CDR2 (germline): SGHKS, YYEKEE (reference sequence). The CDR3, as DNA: TGTGCCAGCAGCTTTGATGCCGGACCGCTGAACACTGAAGCTTTCTTT. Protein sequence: CASSFDAGPLNTEAFF.

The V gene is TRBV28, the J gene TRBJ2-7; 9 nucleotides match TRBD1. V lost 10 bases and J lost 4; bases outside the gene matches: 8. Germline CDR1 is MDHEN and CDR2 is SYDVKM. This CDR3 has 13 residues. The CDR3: CATTGGRGYEQYV. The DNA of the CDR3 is TGTGCCACTACAGGGGGCAGGGGATACGAGCAGTACGTC.

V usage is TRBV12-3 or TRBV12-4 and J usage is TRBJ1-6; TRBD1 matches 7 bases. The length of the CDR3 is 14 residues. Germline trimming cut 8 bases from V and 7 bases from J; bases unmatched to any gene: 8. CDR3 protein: CASGRQGGNSPLHF. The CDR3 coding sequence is TGTGCCAGCGGGCGACAGGGAGGAAATTCACCCCTCCACTTT.

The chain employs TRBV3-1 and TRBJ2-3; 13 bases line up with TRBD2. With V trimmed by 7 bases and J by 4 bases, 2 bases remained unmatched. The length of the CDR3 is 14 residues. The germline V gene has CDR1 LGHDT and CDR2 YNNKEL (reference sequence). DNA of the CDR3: TGTGCCAGCAAGACTAGCGGGGGGTCAGATACGCAGTATTTT. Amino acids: CASKTSGGSDTQYF.

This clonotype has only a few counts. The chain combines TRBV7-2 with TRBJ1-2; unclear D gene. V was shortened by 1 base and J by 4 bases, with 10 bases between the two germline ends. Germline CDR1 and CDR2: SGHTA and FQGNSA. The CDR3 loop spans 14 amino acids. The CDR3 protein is CASSLVPEGYGYTF. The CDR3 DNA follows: TGTGCCAGCAGCTTAGTTCCCGAAGGCTATGGCTACACCTTC.

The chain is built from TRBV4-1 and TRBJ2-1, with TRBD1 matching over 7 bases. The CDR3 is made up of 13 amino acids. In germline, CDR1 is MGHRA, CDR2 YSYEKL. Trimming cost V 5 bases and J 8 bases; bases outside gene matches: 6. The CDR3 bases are TGCGCCAGCAGCGCAGGGGGTGCGGATGAGCAGTTCTTC. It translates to CASSAGGADEQFF.

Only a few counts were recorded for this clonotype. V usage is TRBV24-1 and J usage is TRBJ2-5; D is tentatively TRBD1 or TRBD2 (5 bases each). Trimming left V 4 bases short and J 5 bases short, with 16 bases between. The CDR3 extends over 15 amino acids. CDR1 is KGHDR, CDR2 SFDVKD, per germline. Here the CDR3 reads CATSEGTLLGETQYF. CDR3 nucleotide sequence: TGTGCCACCAGTGAAGGGACCCTGCTGGGGGAGACCCAGTACTTC.

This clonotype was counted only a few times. This CDR3 reads CASSRDGWGNEQFF. The CDR3 region has the DNA TGTGCCAGCAGTCGCGATGGGTGGGGAAATGAGCAGTTCTTC. V usage is TRBV7-9 and J usage is TRBJ2-1; D is ambiguous. Trimming stripped 6 bases from V and 7 bases from J, with 16 bases between. CDR1 is SEHNR, CDR2 FQNEAQ, per germline (reference sequence). CDR3 size: 14 residues. The full variable domain, with the rest looked up from reference TRBV7-9 and TRBJ2-1, is DTGVSQNPRHKITKRGQNVTFRCDPISEHNRLYWYRQTLGQGPEFLTYFQNEAQLEKSRLLSDRFSAERPKGSFSTLEIQRTEQGDSAMYLCASSRDGWGNEQFFGPGTRLTVL.

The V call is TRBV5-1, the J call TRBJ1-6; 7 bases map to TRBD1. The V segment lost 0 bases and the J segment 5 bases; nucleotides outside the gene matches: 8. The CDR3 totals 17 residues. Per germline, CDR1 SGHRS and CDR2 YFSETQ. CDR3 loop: CASSLGDRRIDNSPLHF. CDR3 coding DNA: TGCGCCAGCAGCTTGGGGGACAGACGAATCGATAATTCACCCCTCCACTTT.

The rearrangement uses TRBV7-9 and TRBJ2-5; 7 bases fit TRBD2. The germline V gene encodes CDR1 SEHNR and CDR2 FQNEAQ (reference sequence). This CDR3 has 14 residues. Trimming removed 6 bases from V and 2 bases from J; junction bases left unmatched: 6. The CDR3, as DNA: TGTGCCAGCAGGTTTAGCGGGCTTCAAGAGACCCAGTACTTC. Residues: CASRFSGLQETQYF.

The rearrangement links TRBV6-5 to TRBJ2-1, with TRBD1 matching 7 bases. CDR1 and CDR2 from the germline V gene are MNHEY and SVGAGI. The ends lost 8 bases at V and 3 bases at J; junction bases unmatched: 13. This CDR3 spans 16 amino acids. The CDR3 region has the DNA TGTGCCAGCCGCTTGAATACCGGGACAGTCTACAATGAGCAGTTCTTC. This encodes CASRLNTGTVYNEQFF.